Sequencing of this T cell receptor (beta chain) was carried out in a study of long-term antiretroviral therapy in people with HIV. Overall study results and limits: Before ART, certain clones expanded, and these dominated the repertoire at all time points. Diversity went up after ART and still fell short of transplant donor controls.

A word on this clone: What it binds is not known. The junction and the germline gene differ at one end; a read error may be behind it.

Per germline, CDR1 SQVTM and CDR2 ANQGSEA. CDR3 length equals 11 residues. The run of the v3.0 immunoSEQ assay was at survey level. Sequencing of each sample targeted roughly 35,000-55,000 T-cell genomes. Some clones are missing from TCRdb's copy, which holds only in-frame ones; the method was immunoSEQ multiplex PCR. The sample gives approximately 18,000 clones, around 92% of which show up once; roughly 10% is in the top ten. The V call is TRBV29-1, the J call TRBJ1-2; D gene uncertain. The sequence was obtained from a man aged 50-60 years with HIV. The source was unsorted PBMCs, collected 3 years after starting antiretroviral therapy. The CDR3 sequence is CSVEDPGRIRF. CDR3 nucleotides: TGCAGCGTTGAAGATCCCGGGAGGATCCGCTTC. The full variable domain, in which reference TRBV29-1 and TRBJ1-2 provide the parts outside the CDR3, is SAVISQKPSRDICQRGTSLTIQCQVDSQVTMMFWYRQQPGQSLTLIATANQGSEATYESGFVIDKFPISRPNLTFSTLTVSNMSPEDSSIYLCSVEDPGRIRFGSGTRLTVV.